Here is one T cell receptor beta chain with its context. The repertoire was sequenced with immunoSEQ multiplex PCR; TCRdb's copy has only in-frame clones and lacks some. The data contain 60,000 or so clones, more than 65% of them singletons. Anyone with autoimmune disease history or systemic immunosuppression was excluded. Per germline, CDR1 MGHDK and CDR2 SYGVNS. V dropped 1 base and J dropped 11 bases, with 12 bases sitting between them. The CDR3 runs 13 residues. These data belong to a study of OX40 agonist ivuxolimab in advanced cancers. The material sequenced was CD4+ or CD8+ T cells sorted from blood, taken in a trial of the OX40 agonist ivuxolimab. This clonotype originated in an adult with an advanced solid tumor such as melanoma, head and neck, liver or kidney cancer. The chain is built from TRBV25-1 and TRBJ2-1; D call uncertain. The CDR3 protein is CASSESTTRKQFF. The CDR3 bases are TGTGCCAGCAGTGAATCGACGACTCGGAAGCAGTTCTTC.